One sample yielded the 29 T cell receptor beta chains listed below, sequenced in a study of T cells expressing NK-cell markers. After re-calling the 5' RACE reads, TCRdb lists one entry per CDR3 protein, DNA absent. The sample features 550,000 to 600,000 distinct CDR3 sequences, with approximately 3.6% in its top ten. Sample: blood T cells: a sorted CD56 or NKG2C T cell subset, CD4+ or CD8+ T cells, or bulk PBMC T cells (not recorded which). These receptors came from a man between 18 and 29 years old in good health.

The V and J genes are TRBV28 and TRBJ2-7; the TRBD1 assignment by TCRdb is unverifiable without DNA. The CDR3 is made up of 16 amino acids. Germline V gene lookup returns CDR1 MDHEN and CDR2 SYDVKM. The CDR3 protein is CASSSPRDRGLYEQYF.

J is TRBJ2-3 and V is TRBV7-9; the D call from TCRdb, TRBD1, cannot be confirmed without DNA. The CDR3 is made up of 15 amino acids. Per germline, CDR1 SEHNR and CDR2 FQNEAQ (reference sequence). The CDR3 is CASSMDRRPPDTQYF. The full variable domain, its missing parts supplied by reference TRBV7-9 and TRBJ2-3, is DTGVSQNPRHKITKRGQNVTFRCDPISEHNRLYWYRQTLGQGPEFLTYFQNEAQLEKSRLLSDRFSAERPKGSFSTLEIQRTEQGDSAMYLCASSMDRRPPDTQYFGPGTRLTVL.

The chain couples TRBV20-1 to TRBJ2-1; TCRdb proposes TRBD2, but this gene call is untestable without DNA. CDR3 length: 18 amino acids. Germline CDR1 DFQATT, CDR2 SNEGSKA (reference sequence). CDR3 region: CSARDRWTSGHPYNEQFF.

The chain uses TRBV5-5 and TRBJ1-4; TCRdb picks TRBD1, but there is no DNA to check that call. CDR3 length: 17 residues. The germline gives CDR1 SGHKS, CDR2 YYEKEE (reference sequence). The CDR3 here is CASSLANLGTFNEKLFF.

CDR3 region: CASNGGSSYNEQFF. The chain combines TRBV5-1 with TRBJ2-1. The CDR3 consists of 14 residues. Germline V gene data show CDR1 as SGHRS and CDR2 as YFSETQ.

This chain links TRBV12-3 or TRBV12-4 with TRBJ1-4; with no DNA, the TCRdb D assignment of TRBD1 cannot be verified. This CDR3 has 15 amino acids. The CDR3 is CASSPRRGYNEKLFF.

The rearrangement uses TRBV7-8 and TRBJ2-7; TCRdb selects TRBD2, and the lack of DNA leaves this call unchecked. The germline V gene encodes CDR1 SGHVS and CDR2 FQNEAQ. This CDR3 comprises 15 residues. CDR3 sequence: CASSPSRLELSEQYF.

The chain has TRBV20-1 and TRBJ1-1; TCRdb reports TRBD1, a call that lacks DNA to check it against. CDR1 and CDR2 from the germline V gene are DFQATT and SNEGSKA (reference sequence). The CDR3 runs 14 residues. The CDR3: CSARVGGSNTEAFF.

The chain employs TRBV7-9 and TRBJ2-5; the D gene TCRdb calls, TRBD2, cannot be checked with no DNA. Germline V gene sequence: CDR1 SEHNR, CDR2 FQNEAQ (reference sequence). The CDR3 covers 14 residues. The CDR3 loop is CASSLVGLQETQYF. Looking up the rest from reference TRBV7-9 and TRBJ2-5 gives the full variable domain: DTGVSQNPRHKITKRGQNVTFRCDPISEHNRLYWYRQTLGQGPEFLTYFQNEAQLEKSRLLSDRFSAERPKGSFSTLEIQRTEQGDSAMYLCASSLVGLQETQYFGPGTRLLVL.

The chain carries TRBV28 and TRBJ2-1; TCRdb picks TRBD1, but there is no DNA to check that call. The germline gives CDR1 MDHEN, CDR2 SYDVKM. CDR3 length: 16 residues. This chain's CDR3 is CASSSPGGATYNEQFF.

The rearrangement uses TRBV12-3 or TRBV12-4 and TRBJ1-3. The CDR3 runs 14 residues. This CDR3 is CASSLNVPGNTIYF.

The rearrangement uses TRBV7-9 and TRBJ2-1; TCRdb's D call, TRBD2, is unchecked because there is no DNA. CDR3 length: 16 amino acids. Germline V gene data show CDR1 as SEHNR and CDR2 as FQNEAQ (reference sequence). The CDR3 loop reads CASSYRATGVDNEQFF.

CDR3 amino acids: CSVLGGAGMGTGELFF. The chain carries TRBV29-1 and TRBJ2-2; TCRdb selects TRBD1, and the lack of DNA leaves this call unchecked. Germline V gene data show CDR1 as SQVTM and CDR2 as ANQGSEA. The CDR3 is 16 residues long.

The chain links TRBV7-2 to TRBJ2-1; TCRdb returns TRBD1, unconfirmable since there is no DNA. Germline V lookup: CDR1 SGHTA, CDR2 FQGNSA. The CDR3 consists of 17 residues. This chain's CDR3 is CASSLGGDRGYYNEQFF.

The chain recombines TRBV12-3 or TRBV12-4 with TRBJ1-5; TCRdb calls TRBD1, which cannot be checked without DNA. The CDR3 has 18 amino acids. CDR3 region: CASSPGTVFVNRNQPQHF.

This chain joins TRBV15 and TRBJ2-3; TCRdb reports TRBD2, a call that lacks DNA to check it against. CDR3 length: 14 amino acids. The germline V gene has CDR1 LNHNV and CDR2 YYDKDF (reference sequence). CDR3 loop: CATQGPRRADTQYF.

The rearrangement joins TRBV15 to TRBJ1-1; TCRdb indicates TRBD1, and absent DNA this call remains unverified. Germline CDR1 reads LNHNV; CDR2 reads YYDKDF (reference sequence). The CDR3 is 15 residues long. CDR3 region: CATSRDALGNTEAFF.

This sequence joins TRBV7-6 and TRBJ2-1; no DNA is available, so the TRBD1 call from TCRdb remains unchecked. The germline V gene has CDR1 SGHVS and CDR2 FNYEAQ. This CDR3 has 15 residues. This CDR3 reads CASSYDPGNRDEQFF.

The chain joins TRBV24-1 to TRBJ2-2. The CDR3 contains 15 residues. The germline V gene encodes CDR1 KGHDR and CDR2 SFDVKD. CDR3 region: CATQQKWANTGELFF.

V usage is TRBV6-1 and J usage is TRBJ1-1; the TCRdb D gene call, TRBD1, has no DNA to confirm it. This CDR3 has 15 residues. Germline V gene sequence: CDR1 MNHNS, CDR2 SASEGT. CDR3 region: CASRTGGRMNTEAFF.

V and J are TRBV20-1 and TRBJ1-1. The length of the CDR3 is 13 residues. Germline V gives CDR1 DFQATT, CDR2 SNEGSKA (reference sequence). CDR3 protein: CSAERDNLALAFF.

This sequence joins TRBV28 and TRBJ1-5; the TCRdb call, TRBD1, lacks DNA for checking. The germline V gene encodes CDR1 MDHEN and CDR2 SYDVKM. This CDR3 is built from 14 residues. CDR3 residues: CASTPGGNNQPQHF. Combining the CDR3 with reference TRBV28 and TRBJ1-5 gives the whole variable domain DVKVTQSSRYLVKRTGEKVFLECVQDMDHENMFWYRQDPGLGLRLIYFSYDVKMKEKGDIPEGYSVSREKKERFSLILESASTNQTSMYLCASTPGGNNQPQHFGDGTRLSIL.

The V call is TRBV5-1, the J call TRBJ2-5; the D gene TCRdb calls, TRBD2, cannot be checked with no DNA. Germline CDR1 is SGHRS and CDR2 is YFSETQ. This CDR3 region has 18 residues. The CDR3: CASSAHRASGIRQETQYF.

J is TRBJ2-1 and V is TRBV7-2; TCRdb's assignment of TRBD2 cannot be checked, as there is no DNA. This CDR3 region has 16 residues. CDR1 SGHTA and CDR2 FQGNSA come from the germline V gene. The CDR3 sequence is CASSLEGTSGRHEQFF.

The chain has TRBV6-1 and TRBJ2-2. Germline loops: CDR1 MNHNS, CDR2 SASEGT. The CDR3 is made up of 13 amino acids. CDR3 loop: CASGDINTGELFF.

This sequence joins TRBV20-1 and TRBJ2-5; the D call of TRBD2 rests on TCRdb alone, since no DNA is present to check it. The CDR3 consists of 11 residues. Germline V lookup: CDR1 DFQATT, CDR2 SNEGSKA (reference sequence). This CDR3 is CSAQLEETQYF.

The chain links TRBV6-6 to TRBJ2-7; the D call of TRBD1 rests on TCRdb alone, since no DNA is present to check it. This CDR3 spans 11 amino acids. CDR1 and CDR2 (germline): MNHNY, SVGAGI (reference sequence). CDR3 loop: CATQGGYEQYF.

The gene calls are TRBV7-9 and TRBJ2-3; TCRdb names TRBD2, which stays unverified in the absence of DNA. This CDR3 contains 13 residues. CDR1 and CDR2 from the germline V gene are SEHNR and FQNEAQ (reference sequence). This chain's CDR3 is CASSPREGYTQYF. Full variable domain (remainder filled in from reference TRBV7-9 and TRBJ2-3): DTGVSQNPRHKITKRGQNVTFRCDPISEHNRLYWYRQTLGQGPEFLTYFQNEAQLEKSRLLSDRFSAERPKGSFSTLEIQRTEQGDSAMYLCASSPREGYTQYFGPGTRLTVL.

CDR3 sequence reads: CASSIRVDEQYF. The chain uses TRBV19 and TRBJ2-7. This CDR3 region has 12 residues. Germline CDR1 and CDR2: LNHDA and SQIVND (reference sequence). Full variable domain (missing parts from reference TRBV19 and TRBJ2-7): DGGITQSPKYLFRKEGQNVTLSCEQNLNHDAMYWYRQDPGQGLRLIYYSQIVNDFQKGDIAEGYSVSREKKESFPLTVTSAQKNPTAFYLCASSIRVDEQYFGPGTRLTVT.